Below, 25 T cell receptor beta chains from the same sample are listed, as sequenced in a study of STAT5B mutations in CD4+ large granular lymphocyte leukemia. Only in-frame clones appear in the TCRdb table, and some are missing; sequencing was by immunoSEQ multiplex PCR. This table has about 35,000 clones, 68% appearing once. The specimen sequenced was CD4+ T cells from blood buffy coats. These receptors all come from a human donor in good health.

CDR3 DNA: TGTGCCAGCAGCCCCGGAGGGGGGGATGAGCAGTTCTTC. It codes for CASSPGGGDEQFF. The rearrangement links TRBV7-3 to TRBJ2-1, with a weak D call TRBD2 (7 bases). The germline gives CDR1 SGHTA, CDR2 FQGTGA. The germline V and J ends were trimmed by 5 bases and 8 bases, with 13 bases remaining between them. The CDR3 has 13 residues.

This clone was counted a single time. The CDR3 coding sequence is TGTGCCATCACCGACTCCTACAATGAGCAGTTCTTC. Protein sequence: CAITDSYNEQFF. The V and J genes are TRBV10-3 and TRBJ2-1, with D hard to call. The germline V and J ends were trimmed by 7 bases and 0 bases, with 4 bases remaining between them. This CDR3 is 12 amino acids long. Looked up from germline, CDR1 is ENHRY and CDR2 is SYGVKD.

The J gene is TRBJ1-2, the V gene TRBV18; weak D call: TRBD1 (5 bases). CDR3 length: 15 amino acids. V was cut by 5 bases and J by 3 bases, with 16 bases left in between. The germline gives CDR1 KGHSH, CDR2 LQKENI. CDR3 sequence (DNA): TGTGCCAGCTCAAACAGCGGCGGGGGGTACTATGGCTACACCTTC. Residues: CASSNSGGGYYGYTF.

The chain is built from TRBV19 and TRBJ2-1, with D perhaps TRBD1 (6 bases). CDR3 length: 12 residues. V lost 5 bases, J lost 6 bases, and 8 bases lay in between. Germline V lookup: CDR1 LNHDA, CDR2 SQIVND (reference sequence). CDR3 sequence (DNA): TGTGCCAGTAGTTACAGGGTCAATGAGCAGTTCTTC. This codes for CASSYRVNEQFF.

In its sample, this clone was seen once. The chain has TRBV7-6 and TRBJ2-2, with D unresolved. The CDR3 covers 14 residues. Germline CDR1 reads SGHVS; CDR2 reads FNYEAQ. Trimming removed 3 bases from V and 8 bases from J, with 13 bases in between. CDR3: CASSFQTETGELFF. CDR3 bases: TGTGCCAGCAGCTTCCAGACGGAGACTGGGGAGCTGTTTTTT.

V gene TRBV5-6 combines with J gene TRBJ2-2; D gene unclear. The CDR3 is 15 amino acids. The germline CDR1 and CDR2 sequences are SGHDT and YYEEEE. Trimming left V 5 bases short and J 2 bases short, with 13 bases between. For the CDR3, the DNA is TGTGCCAGCAGACTTGCCGCTATTAACACCGGGGAGCTGTTTTTT. Translation gives CASRLAAINTGELFF. Full variable domain (outside the CDR3, taken from reference TRBV5-6 and TRBJ2-2): DAGVTQSPTHLIKTRGQQVTLRCSPKSGHDTVSWYQQALGQGPQFIFQYYEEEERQRGNFPDRFSGHQFPNYSSELNVNALLLGDSALYLCASRLAAINTGELFFGEGSRLTVL.

The V gene is TRBV7-2, the J gene TRBJ2-1; D is tentatively TRBD1 or TRBD2 (6 bases each). The V end lost 1 base, the J end lost 7 bases, and 14 bases lay between the germline ends. This CDR3 region has 15 residues. The germline gives CDR1 SGHTA, CDR2 FQGNSA. The CDR3 here is CASSLEISGANEQFF. The CDR3 coding sequence is TGTGCCAGCAGCTTAGAAATTTCGGGGGCTAATGAGCAGTTCTTC.

The chain combines TRBV7-3 with TRBJ1-1; no clear D. Germline CDR1 and CDR2: SGHTA and FQGTGA. V was cut by 1 base and J by 4 bases, with 10 bases left in between. The CDR3 covers 14 residues. CDR3 loop: CASSLSTSATEAFF. CDR3 DNA sequence: TGTGCCAGCAGCTTAAGTACCTCCGCCACTGAAGCTTTCTTT.

This chain joins TRBV23-1 and TRBJ1-4; 11 bases are shared with TRBD1. TRBV23-1 is classed as an ORF, of uncertain function. CDR3 length equals 18 residues. J lost 3 bases, V lost 0 bases, and 6 bases had no gene match. The chain's CDR3 is CASSQSGQGGYSNEKLFF. The CDR3 coding sequence is TGCGCCAGCAGTCAATCGGGACAGGGGGGTTACTCTAATGAAAAACTGTTTTTT.

This clone was seen a single time. This sequence joins TRBV5-6 and TRBJ2-2; maybe TRBD1 (6 bases). The CDR3 extends over 15 amino acids. Trimming left V 0 bases short and J 5 bases short, with 11 bases between. Germline CDR1 is SGHDT and CDR2 is YYEEEE. CDR3: CASSLVQGRTGELFF. CDR3 sequence (DNA): TGTGCCAGCAGCTTGGTACAGGGTCGGACCGGGGAGCTGTTTTTT.

This clone was detected a few times. This chain joins TRBV7-3 and TRBJ1-6; a possible D gene is TRBD1 (5 bases). This CDR3 has 14 residues. V was cut by 1 base and J by 10 bases, with 11 bases left in between. CDR1 and CDR2 from the germline V gene are SGHTA and FQGTGA. CDR3 in amino acids: CASSLNERGSPLHF. CDR3 nucleotide sequence: TGTGCCAGCAGCTTAAATGAACGGGGCTCACCCCTCCACTTT.

CDR3 amino acids: CSVPSVSGVGETQYF. The CDR3 DNA follows: TGCAGCGTCCCCTCCGTTTCGGGGGTAGGCGAGACCCAGTACTTC. The chain is built from TRBV29-1 and TRBJ2-5; TRBD2 might be the D (6 bases). The CDR3 consists of 15 residues. CDR1 and CDR2 (germline): SQVTM, ANQGSEA. Deletions cut 6 bases from V and 5 bases from J, with 22 bases between. The complete variable domain, with remaining parts taken from reference TRBV29-1 and TRBJ2-5, reads SAVISQKPSRDICQRGTSLTIQCQVDSQVTMMFWYRQQPGQSLTLIATANQGSEATYESGFVIDKFPISRPNLTFSTLTVSNMSPEDSSIYLCSVPSVSGVGETQYFGPGTRLLVL.

This clone was seen only a few times. The chain links TRBV6-1 to TRBJ2-2; D uncertain. The V end was cut by 6 bases, the J end by 7 bases, with 15 bases between. Germline-derived CDR1 and CDR2 are MNHNS and SASEGT. The CDR3 is 14 residues long. The DNA for the CDR3 is TGTGCCAGCAGCGAAAGGTCTATTGGCGGGGAGCTGTTTTTT. This translates into CASSERSIGGELFF.

The CDR3 region has the DNA TGCAGCGTTGGGGCCCAGAACTACGAGCAGTACTTC. Its translation is CSVGAQNYEQYF. V usage is TRBV29-1 and J usage is TRBJ2-7; D remains unclear. Trimming pared 4 bases from V and 3 bases from J, leaving 10 bases between. The CDR3 runs to 12 residues. CDR1 is SQVTM and CDR2 is ANQGSEA in the germline V gene.

This chain uses TRBV15 with TRBJ2-5; 16 bases agree with TRBD2. Germline assignment: CDR1 LNHNV and CDR2 YYDKDF (reference sequence). The CDR3 has 17 amino acids. The V gene end was trimmed by 9 bases and the J gene end by 4 bases; junction bases not matched to a gene: 11. CDR3: CATSTGTSGGARETQYF. Here the CDR3 DNA reads TGTGCCACATCCACCGGGACTAGCGGGGGGGCCCGAGAGACCCAGTACTTC.

This clone was observed a single time. CDR3 coding DNA: TGTGCCAGCTCACCACCGGCTCAGGGATTATATGGCTACACCTTC. The encoded protein is CASSPPAQGLYGYTF. This rearrangement joins TRBV18 to TRBJ1-2; D is perhaps TRBD1 (5 bases). Germline-derived CDR1 and CDR2 are KGHSH and LQKENI. This CDR3 comprises 15 residues. Trimming removed 0 bases from V and 5 bases from J, with 13 bases in between.

The sample holds one count of this clone. The rearrangement joins TRBV19 to TRBJ2-1; 12 bases align to TRBD2. The CDR3 loop spans 17 amino acids. After removal of 3 bases from V and 4 bases from J, the junction contained 7 bases not matched to a gene. In germline, CDR1 is LNHDA, CDR2 SQIVND (reference sequence). The CDR3 protein is CASSIGASGGAYNEQFF. The CDR3 DNA sequence: TGTGCCAGTAGTATCGGTGCTAGCGGGGGGGCATACAATGAGCAGTTCTTC.

This rearrangement joins TRBV18 to TRBJ2-3; the D is unclear. Germline CDR1 KGHSH, CDR2 LQKENI. CDR3 length: 14 amino acids. V was pared by 3 bases and J by 4 bases, with 11 bases between. CDR3 nucleotides: TGTGCCAGCTCACCGGGCCGAGCCCCAGATACGCAGTATTTT. Translation: CASSPGRAPDTQYF.

V gene TRBV10-1 combines with J gene TRBJ1-4; D uncertain. Germline-derived CDR1 and CDR2 are WNHNN and SYGVQD (reference sequence). V was trimmed by 5 bases and J by 0 bases, leaving 13 bases between them. This CDR3 has 16 residues. In DNA, the CDR3 is TGCGCCAGCAGTTCACCAAAGTTTGCAACTAATGAAAAACTGTTTTTT. This sequence encodes CASSSPKFATNEKLFF.

This clone was counted a single time. The chain is built from TRBV5-1 and TRBJ2-2; either TRBD1 or TRBD2 may fit D (6 bases each). The germline V gene has CDR1 SGHRS and CDR2 YFSETQ. V shed 4 bases and J shed 2 bases, with 9 bases lying between them. CDR3 length equals 14 residues. The CDR3 reads CASSAGHNTGELFF. The CDR3 DNA is TGCGCCAGCAGCGCGGGACACAACACCGGGGAGCTGTTTTTT.

This clone was recorded a few times. This chain uses TRBV19 with TRBJ1-1; D remains ambiguous. The CDR3 is made up of 15 amino acids. Per germline, CDR1 LNHDA and CDR2 SQIVND (reference sequence). V was cut by 7 bases and J by 0 bases, with 15 bases left in between. In DNA, the CDR3 is TGTGCCAGTACCCCCCGAGGCCCCGTGAACACTGAAGCTTTCTTT. Its translation: CASTPRGPVNTEAFF.

This clone was seen more than once but under ten times. The CDR3 DNA reads TGCGCCAGCAGCTTGACTGAGAACACTGAAGCTTTCTTT. This encodes CASSLTENTEAFF. V and J are TRBV5-1 and TRBJ1-1; D unresolved. CDR3 length: 13 amino acids. Germline V gene data show CDR1 as SGHRS and CDR2 as YFSETQ. The V gene lost 1 base and the J gene lost 1 base, with 5 bases spanning the gap.

The DNA for the CDR3 is TGTGCCAGCAGTTCCCGTCAAGGTTATGGCTATGGCTACACCTTC. This gives the protein CASSSRQGYGYGYTF. This rearrangement joins TRBV27 to TRBJ1-2; D gene unclear. CDR3 length equals 15 residues. V lost 4 bases and J lost 4, with 16 bases in between. Per the germline V gene, CDR1 is MNHEY and CDR2 is SMNVEV (reference sequence).

The V call is TRBV7-9, the J call TRBJ1-1; D remains unclear. This CDR3 contains 15 residues. Trimming cost V 5 bases and J 3 bases, with 16 bases left between them. Germline values: CDR1 SEHNR, CDR2 FQNEAQ (reference sequence). In DNA, the CDR3 is TGTGCCAGCAGCCCCGGAGGATCCTGGGACACTGAAGCTTTCTTT. This sequence encodes CASSPGGSWDTEAFF.

This clone was detected a few times. The V call is TRBV5-1, the J call TRBJ1-1; D gene uncertain. Trimming left V 0 bases short and J 1 base short, with 7 bases between. CDR1 and CDR2 (germline): SGHRS, YFSETQ. The CDR3 runs to 14 residues. The CDR3 here is CASSLDGQNTEAFF. CDR3 coding DNA: TGCGCCAGCAGCTTGGATGGGCAGAACACTGAAGCTTTCTTT.